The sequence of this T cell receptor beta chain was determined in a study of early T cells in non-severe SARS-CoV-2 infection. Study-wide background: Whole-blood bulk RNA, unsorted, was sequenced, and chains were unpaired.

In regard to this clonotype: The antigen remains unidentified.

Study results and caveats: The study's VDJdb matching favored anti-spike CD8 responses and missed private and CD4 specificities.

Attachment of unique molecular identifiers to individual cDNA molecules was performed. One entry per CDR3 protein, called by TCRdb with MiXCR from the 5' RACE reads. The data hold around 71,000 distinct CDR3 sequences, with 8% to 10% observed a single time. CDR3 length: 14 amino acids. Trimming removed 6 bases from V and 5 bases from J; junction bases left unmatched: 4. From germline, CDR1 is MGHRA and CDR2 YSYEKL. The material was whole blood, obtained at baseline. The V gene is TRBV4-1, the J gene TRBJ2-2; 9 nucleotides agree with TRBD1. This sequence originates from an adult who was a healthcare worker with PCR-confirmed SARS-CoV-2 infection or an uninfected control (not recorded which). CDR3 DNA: TGCGCCAGCAGGGACAGGGGATGGACCGGGGAGCTGTTTTTT. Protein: CASRDRGWTGELFF.